Listed here are 20 T cell receptor beta chains from one sample, sequenced in a study of T cell responses to AZD1222 COVID-19 vaccine. The assay was immunoSEQ multiplex PCR, and TCRdb's table has in-frame clones only and misses some. Among more than 65,000 clones listed, 70% to 90% were seen once. The specimen comprised peripheral blood, sampled on day 0 of AZD1222 vaccination. These receptors came from an adult in good health.

V gene TRBV19 combines with J gene TRBJ1-2; D ambiguous. Germline V gene sequence: CDR1 LNHDA, CDR2 SQIVND (reference sequence). The CDR3 consists of 12 residues. V shed 5 bases and J shed 1 base, with 5 bases lying between them. This CDR3 reads CASSPNNYGYTF. CDR3 bases: TGTGCCAGTAGTCCAAATAACTATGGCTACACCTTC.

This clone was seen only a few times. The V gene is TRBV2, the J gene TRBJ1-6; 10 bases are shared with TRBD1. There are 15 residues in the CDR3. Trimming at V came to 6 bases and at J to 6 bases, leaving 5 bases not matched to a gene. The V gene's germline CDR1 is SNHLY and CDR2 FYNNEI. This CDR3 is CASRGQGTSNSPLHF. The CDR3 bases are TGTGCCAGCAGGGGACAGGGGACGAGTAATTCACCCCTCCACTTT.

The chain joins TRBV30 to TRBJ1-5; TRBD1 might be the D (5 bases). CDR1 GTSNPN and CDR2 SVGIG come from the germline V gene (reference sequence). This CDR3 region has 15 residues. V gave up 0 bases and J gave up 4 bases, with 13 bases separating them. Here the CDR3 DNA reads TGTGCCTGGAGTGTAGGGGTGGAAGATAATCAGCCCCAGCATTTT. Its translation is CAWSVGVEDNQPQHF.

The chain employs TRBV7-2 and TRBJ2-1; 11 bases map to TRBD2. The CDR3 totals 14 residues. With 6 bases clipped from V and 9 bases from J, the junction kept 7 bases outside the gene matches. Germline CDR1 SGHTA, CDR2 FQGNSA. The CDR3 DNA sequence: TGTGCCAGCAGATCGGGACTAGCGGCCGGTGAGCAGTTCTTC. This translates into CASRSGLAAGEQFF.

The chain recombines TRBV5-1 with TRBJ1-3; D unclear. Trimming left V 0 bases short and J 0 bases short, with 7 bases between. CDR1 and CDR2 from the germline V gene are SGHRS and YFSETQ. This CDR3 comprises 15 residues. For the CDR3, the DNA is TGCGCCAGCAGCTTGGAGACGGGCTCTGGAAACACCATATATTTT. Translated, it gives CASSLETGSGNTIYF.

This sequence joins TRBV28 and TRBJ1-5; weak D call: TRBD1 (5 bases). Germline lookup yields CDR1 MDHEN and CDR2 SYDVKM. V lost 7 bases, J lost 6 bases, and 10 bases lay in between. There are 12 residues in the CDR3. This CDR3 reads CASNEGRQPQHF. CDR3 in DNA: TGTGCCAGCAACGAGGGGCGTCAGCCCCAGCATTTT.

This CDR3 is CAWGQVGQPQHF. The CDR3 DNA is TGTGCCTGGGGACAGGTTGGGCAGCCCCAGCATTTT. J is TRBJ1-5 and V is TRBV30, with 7 bases aligning to TRBD1. CDR3 length equals 12 residues. CDR1 is GTSNPN and CDR2 is SVGIG in the germline V gene (reference sequence). Trimming took 5 bases from V and 7 from J; bases not matched to a gene: 5.

This chain links TRBV4-1 with TRBJ2-2; 15 bases are a match to TRBD2. The germline V gene encodes CDR1 MGHRA and CDR2 YSYEKL. This CDR3 is 19 amino acids long. Germline trimming cut 4 bases from V and 8 bases from J; bases unmatched to any gene: 14. CDR3 coding DNA: TGCGCCAGCAGCCTTATTAGGGGACTAGCGGGAGGACCAGGGGGGGAGCTGTTTTTT. Translation: CASSLIRGLAGGPGGELFF.

A word on this clone: Other DNA sequences in this sample translate to the same CDR3. The chain joins TRBV7-8 to TRBJ2-7; TRBD2 agrees at 11 bases. The CDR3 runs to 15 residues. Germline V gene data show CDR1 as SGHVS and CDR2 as FQNEAQ. With V trimmed by 1 base and J by 1 base, 0 bases remained unmatched. CDR3 bases: TGTGCCAGCAGCTTAGGGACTAGCGGGTCCTACGAGCAGTACTTC. This sequence encodes CASSLGTSGSYEQYF.

This clone was seen only a few times. The V and J genes are TRBV7-2 and TRBJ2-7; D unclear. CDR1 and CDR2 (germline): SGHTA, FQGNSA. This CDR3 is built from 14 residues. Trimming removed 3 bases from V and 0 bases from J, with 9 bases in between. CDR3 sequence reads: CASSLGMSSYEQYF. The CDR3 DNA sequence: TGTGCCAGCAGCTTGGGGATGAGCTCCTACGAGCAGTACTTC.

This sequence joins TRBV7-2 and TRBJ2-3, with unresolved D. The CDR3 consists of 13 residues. Germline CDR1 reads SGHTA; CDR2 reads FQGNSA. Trimming cost V 0 bases and J 4 bases, with 5 bases left between them. This chain's CDR3 is CASSLAGPDTQYF. Written as DNA, the CDR3 is TGTGCCAGCAGCTTAGCAGGCCCAGATACGCAGTATTTT.

The chain carries TRBV7-9 and TRBJ1-2, with 10 bases that match TRBD1. The J segment lost 4 bases and the V segment lost 3 bases, leaving 5 bases of the junction unmatched. This CDR3 comprises 15 residues. Germline lookup yields CDR1 SEHNR and CDR2 FQNEAQ (reference sequence). This chain's CDR3 is CASSFPGQGIYGYTF. The CDR3 coding sequence is TGTGCCAGCAGCTTTCCGGGACAGGGGATCTATGGCTACACCTTC.

The gene calls are TRBV11-2 and TRBJ2-7; 7 bases are shared with TRBD1. The CDR3 length is 13 residues. V shed 5 bases and J 5 bases; nucleotides not matched to a gene: 6. CDR1 and CDR2 (germline): SGHAT, FQNNGV. CDR3 DNA sequence: TGTGCCAGCAGCCATTCCGACAGGGACGAGCAGTACTTC. Translating gives CASSHSDRDEQYF.

The chain has TRBV29-1 and TRBJ1-2, with TRBD1 identical over 7 bases. J gave up 2 bases and V 3 bases, and 9 bases lay outside the gene matches. This CDR3 spans 15 amino acids. In germline, CDR1 is SQVTM, CDR2 ANQGSEA. The CDR3 coding sequence is TGCAGCGTTGAGAGGGGGGACAGTAGAAACTATGGCTACACCTTC. It translates to CSVERGDSRNYGYTF. The variable domain in full, with the rest retrieved from reference TRBV29-1 and TRBJ1-2, is SAVISQKPSRDICQRGTSLTIQCQVDSQVTMMFWYRQQPGQSLTLIATANQGSEATYESGFVIDKFPISRPNLTFSTLTVSNMSPEDSSIYLCSVERGDSRNYGYTFGSGTRLTVV.

This rearrangement joins TRBV15 to TRBJ2-5; 11 bases line up with TRBD2. With 5 bases clipped from V and 5 bases from J, the junction kept 19 bases outside the gene matches. The CDR3 is made up of 19 amino acids. Germline V gene sequence: CDR1 LNHNV, CDR2 YYDKDF (reference sequence). This chain's CDR3 is CATSLPPFTSGRGRETQYF. The CDR3 DNA sequence: TGTGCCACCAGCCTGCCCCCTTTTACTAGCGGGAGAGGTCGTGAGACCCAGTACTTC.

CDR3 sequence: CASSITGVSHGYTF. CDR3 coding DNA: TGTGCCAGTAGTATCACAGGGGTGTCTCATGGCTACACCTTC. The rearrangement links TRBV19 to TRBJ1-2; the match to TRBD1 covers 7 bases. Germline-derived CDR1 and CDR2 are LNHDA and SQIVND (reference sequence). With V trimmed by 3 bases and J by 6 bases, 7 bases remained unmatched. The CDR3 consists of 14 residues. Variable domain in full (rest from reference TRBV19 and TRBJ1-2): DGGITQSPKYLFRKEGQNVTLSCEQNLNHDAMYWYRQDPGQGLRLIYYSQIVNDFQKGDIAEGYSVSREKKESFPLTVTSAQKNPTAFYLCASSITGVSHGYTFGSGTRLTVV.

This sequence joins TRBV5-8 and TRBJ1-1, with TRBD1 identical over 9 bases. Germline V lookup: CDR1 SGHTS, CDR2 YDEGEE. The CDR3 has 12 residues. V shed 4 bases, J shed 11 bases, and the junction held 6 bases outside the gene matches. The CDR3, as DNA: TGTGCCAGCAGCGACAGGGGGTCGTGGGCTTTCTTT. It yields the protein CASSDRGSWAFF.

The rearrangement links TRBV15 to TRBJ1-4; a possible D gene is TRBD1 (6 bases). Germline assignment: CDR1 LNHNV and CDR2 YYDKDF (reference sequence). V lost 0 bases, J lost 3 bases, and 14 bases lay in between. The CDR3 extends over 17 amino acids. CDR3 bases: TGTGCCACCAGCAGAGAGGGGGGCCCGGCGGCTAATGAAAAACTGTTTTTT. This sequence encodes CATSREGGPAANEKLFF.

V and J are TRBV28 and TRBJ2-7; 10 bases agree with TRBD2. With 5 bases clipped from V and 2 bases from J, the junction kept 9 bases outside the gene matches. This CDR3 has 16 amino acids. Germline lookup yields CDR1 MDHEN and CDR2 SYDVKM. The CDR3 coding sequence is TGTGCCAGCAGTGCTAGCGGGGGCCGCCCTACCTACGAGCAGTACTTC. Protein product: CASSASGGRPTYEQYF.

This sequence joins TRBV27 and TRBJ2-7; D is possibly TRBD1 (6 bases). CDR1 is MNHEY and CDR2 is SMNVEV in the germline V gene (reference sequence). V shed 1 base and J shed 1 base, with 11 bases lying between them. The CDR3 is 15 amino acids. DNA for the CDR3: TGTGCCAGCAGTTTATTAGGACAGTCATCCTACGAGCAGTACTTC. Protein: CASSLLGQSSYEQYF.